This T cell receptor (beta chain) stems from a study of blood T cell repertoires in COVID-19. Assay: immunoSEQ multiplex PCR; the TCRdb copy retains only in-frame clones and omits some. The table records 72,000 or so clones, around 86% of them present only once. Trimming left V 5 bases short and J 4 bases short, with 21 bases between. The germline V gene encodes CDR1 MDHEN and CDR2 SYDVKM. The CDR3 has 16 residues. Material: peripheral blood. This clonotype was sampled from an older woman with acute or convalescent COVID-19. The chain uses TRBV28 and TRBJ2-7; tentatively, D is TRBD2 (7 bases). CDR3 amino acids: CASSPRGGVTPYEQYF. The CDR3 DNA is TGTGCCAGCAGTCCCCGAGGGGGGGTGACCCCTTACGAGCAGTACTTC.